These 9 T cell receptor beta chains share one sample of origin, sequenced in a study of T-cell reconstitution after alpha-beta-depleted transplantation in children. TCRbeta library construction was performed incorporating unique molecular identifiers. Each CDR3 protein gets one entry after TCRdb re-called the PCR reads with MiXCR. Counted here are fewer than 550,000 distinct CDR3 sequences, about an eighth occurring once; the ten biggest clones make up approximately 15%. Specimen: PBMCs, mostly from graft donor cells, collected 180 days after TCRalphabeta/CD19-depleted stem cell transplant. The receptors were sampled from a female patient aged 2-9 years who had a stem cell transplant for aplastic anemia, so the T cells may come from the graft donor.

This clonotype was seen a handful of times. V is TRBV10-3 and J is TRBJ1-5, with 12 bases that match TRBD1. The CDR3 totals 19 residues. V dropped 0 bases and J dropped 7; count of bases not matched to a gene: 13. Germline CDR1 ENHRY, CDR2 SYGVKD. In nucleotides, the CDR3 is TGTGCCATCAGTGAGTCGGGGGAAGGGACAGGGGGCGTAGGGCAGCCCCAGCATTTT. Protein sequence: CAISESGEGTGGVGQPQHF.

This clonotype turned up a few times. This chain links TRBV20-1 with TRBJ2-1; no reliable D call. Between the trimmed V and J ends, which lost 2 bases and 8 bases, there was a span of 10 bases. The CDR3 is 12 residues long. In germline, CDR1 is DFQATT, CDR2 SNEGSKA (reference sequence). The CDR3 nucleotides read TGCAGTGCTAGAAGACCCAGCGATGAGCAGTTCTTC. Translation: CSARRPSDEQFF.

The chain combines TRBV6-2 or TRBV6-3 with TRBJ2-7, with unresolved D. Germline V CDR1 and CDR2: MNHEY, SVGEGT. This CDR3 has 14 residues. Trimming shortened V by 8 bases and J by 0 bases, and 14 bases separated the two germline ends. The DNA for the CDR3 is TGTGCCAGCGCCGAAGCGTGGAGCTCCTACGAGCAGTACTTC. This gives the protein CASAEAWSSYEQYF.

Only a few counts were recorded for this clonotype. In DNA, the CDR3 is TGCAGTGCTAGGGGTGACAGGGGGCCGTCGGAGACCCAGTACTTC. This gives the protein CSARGDRGPSETQYF. J is TRBJ2-5 and V is TRBV20-1; 10 bases are a match to TRBD1. Trimming removed 3 bases from V and 5 bases from J; junction bases left unmatched: 9. The CDR3 runs 15 residues. Germline V gene sequence: CDR1 DFQATT, CDR2 SNEGSKA (reference sequence).

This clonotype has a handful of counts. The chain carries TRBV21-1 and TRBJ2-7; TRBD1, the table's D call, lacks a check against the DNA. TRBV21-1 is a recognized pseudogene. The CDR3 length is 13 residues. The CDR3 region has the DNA TGTGCCAGCCTTGGACAGGGTCGTGGCGAGCAGTACGTC. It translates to CASLGQGRGEQYV.

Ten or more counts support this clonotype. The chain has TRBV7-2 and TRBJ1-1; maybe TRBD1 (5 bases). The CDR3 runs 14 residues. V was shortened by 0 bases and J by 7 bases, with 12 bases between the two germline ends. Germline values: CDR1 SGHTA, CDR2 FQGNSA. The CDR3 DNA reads TGTGCCAGCAGCTTAGCACCCGGGGGAGTTGAAGCTTTCTTT. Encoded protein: CASSLAPGGVEAFF. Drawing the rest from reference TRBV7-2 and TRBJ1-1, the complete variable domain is GAGVSQSPSNKVTEKGKDVELRCDPISGHTALYWYRQSLGQGLEFLIYFQGNSAPDKSGLPSDRFSAERTGGSVSTLTIQRTQQEDSAVYLCASSLAPGGVEAFFGQGTRLTVV.

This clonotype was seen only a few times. CDR3 region: CASYRRSGELFF. CDR3 DNA sequence: TGTGCCAGTTACCGACGGTCCGGGGAGCTGTTTTTT. This chain connects TRBV19 to TRBJ2-2; no clear D gene. Germline values: CDR1 LNHDA, CDR2 SQIVND (reference sequence). The CDR3 is made up of 12 amino acids. V lost 8 bases, J lost 6 bases, and 10 bases lay in between.

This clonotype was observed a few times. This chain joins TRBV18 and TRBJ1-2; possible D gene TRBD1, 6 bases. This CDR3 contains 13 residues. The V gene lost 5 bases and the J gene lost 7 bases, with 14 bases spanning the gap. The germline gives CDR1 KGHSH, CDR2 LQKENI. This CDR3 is CASSEGHAGGYTF. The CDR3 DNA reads TGTGCCAGCTCAGAGGGACACGCCGGTGGCTACACCTTC. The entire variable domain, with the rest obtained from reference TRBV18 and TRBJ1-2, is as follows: NAGVMQNPRHLVRRRGQEARLRCSPMKGHSHVYWYRQLPEEGLKFMVYLQKENIIDESGMPKERFSAEFPKEGPSILRIQQVVRGDSAAYFCASSEGHAGGYTFGSGTRLTVV.

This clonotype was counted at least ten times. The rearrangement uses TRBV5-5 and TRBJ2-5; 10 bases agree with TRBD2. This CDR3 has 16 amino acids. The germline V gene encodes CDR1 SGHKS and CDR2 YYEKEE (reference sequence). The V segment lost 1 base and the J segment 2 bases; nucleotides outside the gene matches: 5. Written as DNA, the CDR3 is TGTGCCAGCAGCTTGCAAGCGGGAGGGAGACAAGAGACCCAGTACTTC. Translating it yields CASSLQAGGRQETQYF.